This T cell receptor beta chain was identified in a study of T cell responses to AZD1222 COVID-19 vaccine. Notes on the study in general: Repertoire collection took place solely once the T cell response had peaked. Donors in the cohort were predominantly white British and more often female, and clonal diversity was possibly underestimated. Unmutated variant regions are reportedly the target of nearly half of TCRs that are spike-specific.

This table comes from immunoSEQ multiplex PCR, and its TCRdb copy is limited to in-frame clones, with some not included. The sample records about 140,000 clones, about 93% being singletons. As for this clone: The antigen is undetermined.

The TCR comes from an adult in good health. The material was peripheral blood, obtained on day 0 of AZD1222 vaccination.

The CDR3 DNA is TGTGCCAGCAGCGTTGGGGTTAGGAGGGAGCAGTACTTC. This sequence encodes CASSVGVRREQYF. V and J are TRBV13 and TRBJ2-7; D may be TRBD2 (5 bases). From germline, CDR1 is PRHDT and CDR2 FYEKMQ (reference sequence). V was trimmed by 5 bases and J by 7 bases, leaving 15 bases between them. The CDR3 consists of 13 residues.